The clone carrying this TCR beta chain was recorded only once. The method was immunoSEQ multiplex PCR; TCRdb's version includes in-frame clones alone and lacks a portion of them. This table has roughly 200,000 clones, 75% to 90% appearing once. This sample stems from a study of blood T cell repertoires in COVID-19. The receptor was isolated from a woman in her thirties or forties with COVID-19, enrolled during active disease. The sample consisted of peripheral blood.

The CDR3 DNA follows: TGCGCCAGCAGCACCGGACAGCTAAACAATGAGCAGTTCTTC. It specifies CASSTGQLNNEQFF. The chain links TRBV5-1 to TRBJ2-1, with D possibly matching TRBD1 (6 bases). The CDR3 has 14 residues. Between the trimmed V and J ends, which lost 4 bases and 5 bases, there was a span of 13 bases. Germline V CDR1 and CDR2: SGHRS, YFSETQ.